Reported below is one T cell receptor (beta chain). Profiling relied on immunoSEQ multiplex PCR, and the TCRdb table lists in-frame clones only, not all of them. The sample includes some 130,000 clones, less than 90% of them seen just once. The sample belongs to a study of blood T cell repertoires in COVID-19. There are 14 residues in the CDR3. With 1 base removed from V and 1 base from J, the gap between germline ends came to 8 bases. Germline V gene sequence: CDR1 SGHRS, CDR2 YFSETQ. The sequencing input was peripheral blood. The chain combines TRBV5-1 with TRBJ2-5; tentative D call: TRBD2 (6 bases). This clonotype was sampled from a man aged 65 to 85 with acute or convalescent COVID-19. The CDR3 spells CASSLLGLQETQYF. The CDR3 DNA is TGCGCCAGCAGCTTGCTGGGACTCCAAGAGACCCAGTACTTC.